This TCR beta chain was recovered during a study of siplizumab effects on memory and regulatory T cells. On this clone: Antigen unknown.

Trimming cost V 4 bases and J 3 bases, with 4 bases left between them. Germline-derived CDR1 and CDR2 are SNHLY and FYNNEI. The CDR3 consists of 11 residues. The protocol was immunoSEQ multiplex PCR, while the TCRdb copy is restricted to in-frame clones and leaves out a portion. The sample holds approximately 120,000 clones, around 93% seen once. Study-level points and caveats: Confirmation that proliferating Tregs from siplizumab cultures had suppressive function was not obtained.

This clonotype was sampled from a human donor in good health. The chain uses TRBV2 and TRBJ2-7, with unresolved D. The sequencing sample was made of non-Treg CD4+ T cells sorted from blood. The CDR3, as DNA: TGTGCCAGCAGTGTTGACTACGAGCAGTACTTC. Protein product: CASSVDYEQYF.